The clone carrying this T cell receptor (beta chain) showed up just a few times. What it binds is not known. The template for TCR beta VDJ and CDR3 sequence profiling was genomic DNA. TCRdb itself ran the reads through MiXCR, one entry per CDR3 protein. The sample has about 200,000 distinct CDR3 sequences, roughly 33% seen once; the top ten hold approximately 1.2%. This entry belongs to a study of CD8+CD57+ T cells in acquired aplastic anemia. Whole-study context: The sorted CD4+ and CD8+ cells yielded an average around 3.4 ug of DNA. Overall study results and limits: Patients and controls shared 25 to 35 CD8+ CDR3 sequences, highly expressed in patients.

Germline V gene lookup returns CDR1 DFQATT and CDR2 SNEGSKA (reference sequence). J was trimmed by 3 bases and V by 6 bases; bases with no gene match: 9. The CDR3 runs to 15 residues. Material: sorted CD4+, CD8+, or CD8+CD57+ T cells (not recorded which) from PBMCs. This TCR derives from a human donor in good health, serving as a control. The chain links TRBV20-1 to TRBJ1-1, with 11 bases lining up with TRBD1. The CDR3 DNA follows: TGCAGTGCGAGGAGTCCGGGACAGGGGGACACTGAAGCTTTCTTT. As protein: CSARSPGQGDTEAFF.